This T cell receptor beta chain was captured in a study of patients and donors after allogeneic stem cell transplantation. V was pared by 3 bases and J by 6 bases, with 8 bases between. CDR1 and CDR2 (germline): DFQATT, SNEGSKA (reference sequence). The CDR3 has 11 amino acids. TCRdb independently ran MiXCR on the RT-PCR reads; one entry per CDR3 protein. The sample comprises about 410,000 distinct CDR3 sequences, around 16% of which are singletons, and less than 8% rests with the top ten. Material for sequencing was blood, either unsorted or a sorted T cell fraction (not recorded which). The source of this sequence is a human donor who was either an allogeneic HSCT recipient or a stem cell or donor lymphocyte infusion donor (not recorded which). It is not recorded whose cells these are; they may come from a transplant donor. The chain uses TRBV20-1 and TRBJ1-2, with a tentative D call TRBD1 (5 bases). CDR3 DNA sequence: TGCAGTGCTAGTGTAGGGGATGGCTACACCTTC. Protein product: CSASVGDGYTF.